These T cell receptor beta chains were read from a single sample in a study of T-cell reconstitution after alpha-beta-depleted transplantation in children. MiXCR, applied by TCRdb to the PCR reads, yields one record per CDR3 protein. The sample lists some 450,000 distinct CDR3 sequences, about 40% occurring once. Specimen: PBMCs, collected before TCRalphabeta/CD19-depleted stem cell transplant. These receptors all come from a girl aged 2 to 9 with aplastic anemia, due to receive a stem cell transplant. The CDR3 runs from the conserved cysteine through the conserved F or W. Each record gives: CDR3 length, D gene, J gene, clone size, V gene, CDR3 DNA, CDR3 protein. A D gene is named only where the DNA matches it firmly. Size values are once, few and many counts, or a class for expanded clones, and some rows have none.

CDR3 length: 16; D gene: TRBD1; J gene: TRBJ2-6; clone size: few; V gene: TRBV7-7; CDR3 DNA: TGTGCCAGCAGCGCGACAGGGGGCTCTGGGGCCAACGTCCTGACTTTC; CDR3 protein: CASSATGGSGANVLTF
CDR3 length: 11; D gene: NA; J gene: TRBJ2-1; clone size: many; V gene: TRBV7-9; CDR3 DNA: TGTGCCAGCAGCGCCGGGGTCGAGCAGTTCTTC; CDR3 protein: CASSAGVEQFF
CDR3 length: 14; D gene: NA; J gene: TRBJ2-2; clone size: NA; V gene: TRBV20-1; CDR3 DNA: TGCAGTGCTAGAGATATCGGGTGGACCGGGGAGCTGTTTTTT; CDR3 protein: CSARDIGWTGELFF
CDR3 length: 17; D gene: NA; J gene: TRBJ1-5; clone size: few; V gene: TRBV6-1; CDR3 DNA: TGTGCCAGCAGTGGGAAACGTAGGCCGGGGGGCAATCAGCCCCAGCATTTT; CDR3 protein: CASSGKRRPGGNQPQHF
CDR3 length: 18; D gene: NA; J gene: TRBJ2-3; clone size: NA; V gene: TRBV20-1; CDR3 DNA: TGCAGTGCTAGTAGGGTGGGCGTGTGGTTTACTAGAACAGATACGCAGTATTTT; CDR3 protein: CSASRVGVWFTRTDTQYF
CDR3 length: 12; D gene: NA; J gene: TRBJ2-5; clone size: NA; V gene: TRBV20-1; CDR3 DNA: TGCAGTGCTAGATGGTCTTCGGAGACCCAGTACTTC; CDR3 protein: CSARWSSETQYF
CDR3 length: 14; D gene: TRBD2; J gene: TRBJ2-7; clone size: few; V gene: TRBV20-1; CDR3 DNA: TGCAGTGCTAGGCTAGCGGGAGGGCCCTACGAGCAGTACTTC; CDR3 protein: CSARLAGGPYEQYF
CDR3 length: 15; D gene: TRBD1; J gene: TRBJ1-1; clone size: few; V gene: TRBV3-1; CDR3 DNA: TGTGCCAGCAGCCAAGGGACAGGGTGGAACACTGAAGCTTTCTTT; CDR3 protein: CASSQGTGWNTEAFF
CDR3 length: 15; D gene: TRBD2; J gene: TRBJ2-7; clone size: NA; V gene: TRBV27; CDR3 DNA: TGTGCCAGCAGTTTCCAGAGCGGGGTACACGCGGAGCAGTACTTC; CDR3 protein: CASSFQSGVHAEQYF
CDR3 length: 14; D gene: NA; J gene: TRBJ2-3; clone size: NA; V gene: TRBV29-1; CDR3 DNA: TGCAGCGTCAGGGCCCTCAACCCCACAGATACGCAGTATTTT; CDR3 protein: CSVRALNPTDTQYF
CDR3 length: 18; D gene: TRBD2; J gene: TRBJ2-1; clone size: few; V gene: TRBV9; CDR3 DNA: TGTGCCAGCAGCGTGGGCGGGGCTAGCGGGAGTTTCTACAATGAGCAGTTCTTC; CDR3 protein: CASSVGGASGSFYNEQFF
CDR3 length: 15; D gene: TRBD1; J gene: TRBJ2-1; clone size: NA; V gene: TRBV15; CDR3 DNA: TGTGCCACCAGCAGGGACAGGAAACTTAACAATGAGCAGTTCTTC; CDR3 protein: CATSRDRKLNNEQFF
CDR3 length: 15; D gene: NA; J gene: TRBJ2-1; clone size: NA; V gene: TRBV14; CDR3 DNA: TGTGCCAGCGGAATTCATGGTAGCTCCTACAATGAGCAGTTCTTC; CDR3 protein: CASGIHGSSYNEQFF
CDR3 length: 12; D gene: NA; J gene: TRBJ2-3; clone size: NA; V gene: TRBV19; CDR3 DNA: TGTGCCAGTAGTAACCGGGGATCAAGGCAGTATTTT; CDR3 protein: CASSNRGSRQYF
CDR3 length: 15; D gene: TRBD2; J gene: TRBJ2-5; clone size: NA; V gene: TRBV2; CDR3 DNA: TGTGCCAGCAGTGTCGGCCTAGCGGTGGAAGAGACCCAGTACTTC; CDR3 protein: CASSVGLAVEETQYF
CDR3 length: 14; D gene: NA; J gene: TRBJ2-2; clone size: many; V gene: TRBV28; CDR3 DNA: TGTGCCAGCAGTTTACGTCTTTACACCGGGGAGCTGTTTTTT; CDR3 protein: CASSLRLYTGELFF
CDR3 length: 15; D gene: NA; J gene: TRBJ2-5; clone size: many; V gene: TRBV20-1; CDR3 DNA: TGCAGTGCTAGTGTTCGGGCCCTAAGAGTAGAGACCCAGTACTTC; CDR3 protein: CSASVRALRVETQYF
CDR3 length: 15; D gene: TRBD1; J gene: TRBJ1-5; clone size: few; V gene: TRBV15; CDR3 DNA: TGTGCCACCAGCAGGGACAGGGGGCTTAATCAGCCCCAGCATTTT; CDR3 protein: CATSRDRGLNQPQHF
CDR3 length: 14; D gene: TRBD2; J gene: TRBJ2-5; clone size: NA; V gene: TRBV3-1; CDR3 DNA: TGTGCCAGCAGCCAGAGTAGCGGGAGAAAGACCCAGTACTTC; CDR3 protein: CASSQSSGRKTQYF
CDR3 length: 15; D gene: NA; J gene: TRBJ2-7; clone size: NA; V gene: TRBV20-1; CDR3 DNA: TGCAGTGCTAGAGATCTGCGTAGGGGATCCTACGAGCAGTACTTC; CDR3 protein: CSARDLRRGSYEQYF
CDR3 length: 15; D gene: TRBD1; J gene: TRBJ2-1; clone size: NA; V gene: TRBV12-3/TRBV12-4; CDR3 DNA: TGTGCCAGCAGTCCCCGGGACAGGGGCGCGGATGAGCAGTTCTTC; CDR3 protein: CASSPRDRGADEQFF
CDR3 length: 14; D gene: NA; J gene: TRBJ2-5; clone size: many; V gene: TRBV24-1; CDR3 DNA: TGTGCCACCAGTGATTTTGGGCCCGAAGAGACCCAGTACTTC; CDR3 protein: CATSDFGPEETQYF
CDR3 length: 18; D gene: TRBD2; J gene: TRBJ2-6; clone size: NA; V gene: TRBV7-6; CDR3 DNA: TGTGCCAGCAGCACAGGACTAGCGGGGGATTCTGGGGCCAACGTCCTGACTTTC; CDR3 protein: CASSTGLAGDSGANVLTF
CDR3 length: 13; D gene: TRBD1; J gene: TRBJ1-1; clone size: many; V gene: TRBV9; CDR3 DNA: TGTGCCAGCAGCTGGACAGGGGACACTGAAGCTTTCTTT; CDR3 protein: CASSWTGDTEAFF
CDR3 length: 18; D gene: NA; J gene: TRBJ1-2; clone size: NA; V gene: TRBV13; CDR3 DNA: TGTGCCAGCAGCAAAATAGGGACCGGAATTAAAACTAACTATGGCTACACCTTC; CDR3 protein: CASSKIGTGIKTNYGYTF
CDR3 length: 20; D gene: TRBD2; J gene: TRBJ2-1; clone size: many; V gene: TRBV5-1; CDR3 DNA: TGCGCCAGCAGCTTGGAGCCGCGGCTAGCGGGGAGTGTCTTAACAATTGAGCAGTTCTTC; CDR3 protein: CASSLEPRLAGSVLTIEQFF
CDR3 length: 16; D gene: NA; J gene: TRBJ2-5; clone size: many; V gene: TRBV5-5; CDR3 DNA: TGTGCCAGCAGCGGCGGCGGAGAGGGGTACCAAGAGACCCAGTACTTC; CDR3 protein: CASSGGGEGYQETQYF
CDR3 length: 15; D gene: TRBD2; J gene: TRBJ2-4; clone size: NA; V gene: TRBV5-1; CDR3 DNA: TGCGCCAGCAGCTGGAGCGGGGGGGCCAAAAACATTCAGTACTTC; CDR3 protein: CASSWSGGAKNIQYF
CDR3 length: 18; D gene: TRBD2; J gene: TRBJ2-7; clone size: few; V gene: TRBV20-1; CDR3 DNA: TGCAGTGCTAGAAGCCCCCCCGGACTAGGAGTATGGAACTACGAGCAGTACTTC; CDR3 protein: CSARSPPGLGVWNYEQYF
CDR3 length: 15; D gene: TRBD1; J gene: TRBJ2-2; clone size: NA; V gene: TRBV20-1; CDR3 DNA: TGCAGTGCCGCTCACCCGGGACAGGGGCCCGGGGAGCTGTTTTTT; CDR3 protein: CSAAHPGQGPGELFF
CDR3 length: 16; D gene: NA; J gene: TRBJ2-2; clone size: once; V gene: TRBV3-1; CDR3 DNA: TGTGCCAGCAGCCAAGATCGGGCTCCGAACACCGGGGAGCTGTTTTTT; CDR3 protein: CASSQDRAPNTGELFF
CDR3 length: 15; D gene: NA; J gene: TRBJ2-5; clone size: NA; V gene: TRBV6-5; CDR3 DNA: TGTGCCAGCAGTTACGGGAATACGGTTGGCGAGACCCAGTACTTC; CDR3 protein: CASSYGNTVGETQYF
CDR3 length: 14; D gene: NA; J gene: TRBJ2-7; clone size: once; V gene: TRBV15; CDR3 DNA: TGTGCCACCAGCAGAGACAGGGGAGGCTACGAGCAGTACTTC; CDR3 protein: CATSRDRGGYEQYF
CDR3 length: 15; D gene: TRBD2; J gene: TRBJ2-7; clone size: few; V gene: TRBV4-3; CDR3 DNA: TGCGCCAGCCAAGATCTGGTCTCTAGCGGGAGCGAGCAGTACTTC; CDR3 protein: CASQDLVSSGSEQYF
CDR3 length: 14; D gene: NA; J gene: TRBJ2-5; clone size: NA; V gene: TRBV5-5; CDR3 DNA: TGTGCCAGCAGCTTGTCAGGGGACCGGGAGACCCAGTACTTC; CDR3 protein: CASSLSGDRETQYF